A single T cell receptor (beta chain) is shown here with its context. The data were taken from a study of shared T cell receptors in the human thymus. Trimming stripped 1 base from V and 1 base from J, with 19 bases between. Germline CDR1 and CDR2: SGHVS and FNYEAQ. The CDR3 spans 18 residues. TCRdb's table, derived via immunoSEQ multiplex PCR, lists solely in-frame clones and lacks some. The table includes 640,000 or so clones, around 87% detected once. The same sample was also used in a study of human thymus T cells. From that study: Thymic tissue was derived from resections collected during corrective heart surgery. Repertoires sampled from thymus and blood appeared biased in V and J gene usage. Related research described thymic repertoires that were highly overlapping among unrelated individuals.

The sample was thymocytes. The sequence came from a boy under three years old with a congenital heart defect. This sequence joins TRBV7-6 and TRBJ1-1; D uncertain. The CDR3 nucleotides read TGTGCCAGCAGCTTAGTGGGCGGGAGGGAGACGAAGAACACTGAAGCTTTCTTT. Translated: CASSLVGGRETKNTEAFF.